This paragraph covers one TCR beta chain sequence. This sample stems from a study of T cell changes during pregnancy in multiple sclerosis. The protocol was immunoSEQ multiplex PCR, while the TCRdb copy is restricted to in-frame clones and leaves out a portion. The repertoire holds about 100,000 clones, approximately 94% seen once, with approximately 1.2% in the top ten. In germline, CDR1 is MGHRA, CDR2 YSYEKL. With 4 bases removed from V and 2 bases from J, the gap between germline ends came to 15 bases. This CDR3 has 16 amino acids. This chain links TRBV4-1 with TRBJ2-4; perhaps TRBD2 as D (6 bases). Sequencing used peripheral blood, obtained in the second trimester of pregnancy. The TCR sequence derives from a female donor with multiple sclerosis, enrolled in a pregnancy study. In DNA form, the CDR3 reads TGCGCCAGCAGCCTAGACGGGGGTGCAACCAAAAACATTCAGTACTTC. It translates to CASSLDGGATKNIQYF.